This T cell receptor (beta chain) was recovered during a study of T cell repertoires in cytomegalovirus infection. TCRdb re-derived calls from the reads in MiXCR, one entry per CDR3 protein. The table records more than 75,000 distinct CDR3 sequences, roughly 3.6% of them present only once. The CDR3 extends over 13 amino acids. From germline, CDR1 is SGHTA and CDR2 FQGNSA. V shed 3 bases and J shed 8 bases, with 10 bases lying between them. The table lists this clonotype with many counts. The chain is built from TRBV7-2 and TRBJ1-4; D possibly corresponds to TRBD1 (5 bases). The sample consisted of PBMCs. This receptor was obtained from a human donor in good health (CMV status not recorded). Some clones in this sample may be carry-over from other donors' samples. The CDR3 coding sequence is TGTGCCAGCAGCTTGGGGGAGATGGAAAAACTGTTTTTT. It encodes CASSLGEMEKLFF. Full variable domain (outside the CDR3, taken from reference TRBV7-2 and TRBJ1-4): GAGVSQSPSNKVTEKGKDVELRCDPISGHTALYWYRQSLGQGLEFLIYFQGNSAPDKSGLPSDRFSAERTGGSVSTLTIQRTQQEDSAVYLCASSLGEMEKLFFGSGTQLSVL.